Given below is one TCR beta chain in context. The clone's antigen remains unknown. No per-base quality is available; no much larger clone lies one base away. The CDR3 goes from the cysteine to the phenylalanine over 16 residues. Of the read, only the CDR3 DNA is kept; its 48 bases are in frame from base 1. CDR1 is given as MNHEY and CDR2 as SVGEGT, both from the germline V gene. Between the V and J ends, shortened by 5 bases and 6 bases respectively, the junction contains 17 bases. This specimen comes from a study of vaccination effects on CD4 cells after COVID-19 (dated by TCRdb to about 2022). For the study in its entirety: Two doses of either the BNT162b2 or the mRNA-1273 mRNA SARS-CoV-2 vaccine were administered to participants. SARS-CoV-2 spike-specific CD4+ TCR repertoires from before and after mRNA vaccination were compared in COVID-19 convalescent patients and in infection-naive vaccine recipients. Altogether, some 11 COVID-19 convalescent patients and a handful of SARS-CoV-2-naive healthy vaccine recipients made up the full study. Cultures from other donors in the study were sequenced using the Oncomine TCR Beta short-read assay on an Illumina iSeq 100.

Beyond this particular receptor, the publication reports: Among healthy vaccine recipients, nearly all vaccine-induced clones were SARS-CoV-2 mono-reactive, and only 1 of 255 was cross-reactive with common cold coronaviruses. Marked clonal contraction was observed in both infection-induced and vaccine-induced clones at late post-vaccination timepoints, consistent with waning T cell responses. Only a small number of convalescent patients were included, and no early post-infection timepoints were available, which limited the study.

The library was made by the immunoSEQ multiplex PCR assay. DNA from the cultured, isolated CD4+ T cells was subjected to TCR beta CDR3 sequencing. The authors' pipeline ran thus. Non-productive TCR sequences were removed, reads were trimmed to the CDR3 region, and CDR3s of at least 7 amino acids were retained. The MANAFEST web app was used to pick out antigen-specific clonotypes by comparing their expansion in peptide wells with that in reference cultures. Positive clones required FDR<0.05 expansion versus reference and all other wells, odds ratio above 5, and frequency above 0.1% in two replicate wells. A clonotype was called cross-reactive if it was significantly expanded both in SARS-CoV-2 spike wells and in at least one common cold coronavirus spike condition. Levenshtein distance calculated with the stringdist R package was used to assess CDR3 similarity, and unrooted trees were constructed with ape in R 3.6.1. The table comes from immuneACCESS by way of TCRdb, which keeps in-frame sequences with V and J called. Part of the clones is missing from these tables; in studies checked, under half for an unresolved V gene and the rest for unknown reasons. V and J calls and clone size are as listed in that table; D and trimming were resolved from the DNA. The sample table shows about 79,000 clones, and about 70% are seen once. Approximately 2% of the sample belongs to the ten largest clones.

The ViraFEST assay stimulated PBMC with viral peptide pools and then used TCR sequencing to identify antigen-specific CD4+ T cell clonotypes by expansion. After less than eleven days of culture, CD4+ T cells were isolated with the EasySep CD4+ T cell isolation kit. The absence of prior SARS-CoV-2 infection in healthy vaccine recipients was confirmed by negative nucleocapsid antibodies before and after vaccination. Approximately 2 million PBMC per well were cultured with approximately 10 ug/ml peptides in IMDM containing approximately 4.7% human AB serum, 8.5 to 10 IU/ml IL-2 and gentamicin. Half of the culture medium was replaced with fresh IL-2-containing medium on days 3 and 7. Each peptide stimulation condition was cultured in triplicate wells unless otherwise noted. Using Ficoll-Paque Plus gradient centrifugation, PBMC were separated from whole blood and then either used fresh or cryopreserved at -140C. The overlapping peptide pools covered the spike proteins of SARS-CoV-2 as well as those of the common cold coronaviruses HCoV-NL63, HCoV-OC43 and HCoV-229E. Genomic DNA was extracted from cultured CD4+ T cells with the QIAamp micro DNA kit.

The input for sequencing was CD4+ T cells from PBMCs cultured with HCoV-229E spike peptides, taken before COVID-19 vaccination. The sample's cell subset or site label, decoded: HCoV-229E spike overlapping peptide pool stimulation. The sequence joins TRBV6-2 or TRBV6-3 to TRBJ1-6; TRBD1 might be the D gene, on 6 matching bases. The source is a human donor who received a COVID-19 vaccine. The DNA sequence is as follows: TGTGCCAGCAGTACGACGGACAGCGTCCGTAATTCACCCCTCCACTTT. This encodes CASSTTDSVRNSPLHF.